This entry concerns a single TCR beta chain. As yet, its antigen is unknown. This specimen belongs to a study of T-cell reconstitution after alpha-beta-depleted transplantation in children. Study results and caveats: Approximately two months post-transplant, alpha-beta T cells reportedly originated from several hundred expanded graft clones.

Library preparation (for TCRbeta) was performed with unique molecular identifiers. TCRdb independently ran MiXCR on the PCR reads; one entry per CDR3 protein. The sample holds more than 200,000 distinct CDR3 sequences, about 8.4% seen once. The sequenced sample was PBMCs, mostly from graft donor cells, obtained 360 days after TCRalphabeta/CD19-depleted stem cell transplant. The receptor was derived from a male patient between 2 and 10 years old who had a stem cell transplant for acute myeloid leukemia, so the T cells may come from the graft donor.

CDR3 nucleotides: TGCAGTGCTAGAGGTGGGGTGCACAATGAGCAGTTCTTC. Amino acids: CSARGGVHNEQFF. The chain joins TRBV20-1 to TRBJ2-1; D uncertain. The CDR3 covers 13 residues. The germline gives CDR1 DFQATT, CDR2 SNEGSKA (reference sequence). Trimming stripped 1 base from V and 5 bases from J, with 9 bases between.